These 32 T cell receptor beta chains were sequenced from one sample in a study of cytomegalovirus exposure and HLA in healthy donors. Vbeta (60) and Jbeta (13) primers were used in the PCR. Repertoires were generated with immunoSEQ multiplex PCR, while TCRdb's copy carries only in-frame clones and drops some. The data contain about 190,000 clones, 81% of them singletons. Sequencing was done on a sample of PBMCs. These receptors all stem from a man aged 50-59 years in good health and CMV-seronegative.

This rearrangement joins TRBV6-5 to TRBJ2-7; 10 nucleotides agree with TRBD1. V lost 6 bases, J lost 3 bases, and 5 bases stayed unmatched. The V gene's germline CDR1 is MNHEY and CDR2 SVGAGI. The CDR3 contains 14 residues. CDR3 sequence: CASSTGQGGYEQYF. CDR3 sequence (DNA): TGTGCCAGCAGCACCGGACAGGGGGGCTACGAGCAGTACTTC.

This chain joins TRBV19 and TRBJ1-6, with a possible D match to TRBD1 (5 bases). Germline V lookup: CDR1 LNHDA, CDR2 SQIVND (reference sequence). Trimming took 7 bases from V and 9 from J, leaving 16 bases between them. This CDR3 comprises 14 residues. CDR3 in DNA: TGTGCCAGTACCCTGACAGTGCTTGGTTCACCCCTCCACTTT. It codes for CASTLTVLGSPLHF.

In its sample, this clone was seen a few times. This sequence joins TRBV2 and TRBJ1-6, with 8 bases lining up with TRBD1. Trimming at V came to 4 bases and at J to 1 base, leaving 6 bases not matched to a gene. The CDR3 is 17 residues long. Germline V gene data show CDR1 as SNHLY and CDR2 as FYNNEI. The CDR3 region has the DNA TGTGCCAGCAGTGGTGGACAGGGAGGGTCCTATAATTCACCCCTCCACTTT. Protein sequence: CASSGGQGGSYNSPLHF.

This chain links TRBV6-1 with TRBJ1-6, with 8 bases identical to TRBD1. Germline V gives CDR1 MNHNS, CDR2 SASEGT. The CDR3 contains 16 residues. J was trimmed by 8 bases and V by 4 bases; bases with no gene match: 10. CDR3 in DNA: TGTGCCAGCAGTGTTGGCGACAGGGGAGCATATTCACCCCTCCACTTT. This translates into CASSVGDRGAYSPLHF.

This clone has a single count. The chain combines TRBV19 with TRBJ2-2; D is undetermined. There are 12 residues in the CDR3. The ends were cut back, 9 bases at V and 7 bases at J, with 12 bases in the middle. Germline V CDR1 and CDR2: LNHDA, SQIVND (reference sequence). The CDR3 protein is CASAIGVGELFF. Here the CDR3 DNA reads TGTGCCAGCGCAATCGGTGTCGGGGAGCTGTTTTTT.

This clone was seen only once. The chain employs TRBV4-3 and TRBJ2-2; no firm D call. V lost 3 bases and J lost 6, with 17 bases in between. This CDR3 is 16 amino acids long. CDR1 is LGHNA and CDR2 is YSLEER in the germline V gene. DNA for the CDR3: TGCGCCAGCAGCCAGACTCGGTTAGGTTTTTCCGGGGAGCTGTTTTTT. Encoded protein: CASSQTRLGFSGELFF.

A few counts support this clone. One junction end does not reproduce the germline sequence, and a read error may be involved. The chain links TRBV14 to TRBJ2-5; 8 bases line up with TRBD2. CDR3 size: 11 residues. Germline-derived CDR1 and CDR2 are SGHDN and FVKESK. The CDR3 protein is CASSQEGLAHF. CDR3 DNA sequence: TGTGCCAGCAGCCAAGAAGGACTAGCCCACTTC.

The chain uses TRBV7-2 and TRBJ2-3; D is possibly TRBD2 (7 bases). The CDR3 has 15 amino acids. Germline CDR1 reads SGHTA; CDR2 reads FQGNSA. With 1 base removed from V and 4 bases from J, the gap between germline ends came to 12 bases. DNA for the CDR3: TGTGCCAGCAGCTTAGGGGGGGCGGGGGCAGATACGCAGTATTTT. It translates to CASSLGGAGADTQYF.

V gene TRBV29-1 combines with J gene TRBJ1-2; TRBD1 might be the D (6 bases). CDR3 length: 12 amino acids. Germline-derived CDR1 and CDR2 are SQVTM and ANQGSEA. Trimming shortened V by 7 bases and J by 4 bases, and 13 bases separated the two germline ends. CDR3 loop: CSATGTSYGYTF. The CDR3 region has the DNA TGCAGCGCTACAGGGACCAGCTATGGCTACACCTTC.

This chain joins TRBV7-2 and TRBJ1-5; TRBD1 is a possible D gene (6 bases). Germline-derived CDR1 and CDR2 are SGHTA and FQGNSA. Trimming removed 5 bases from V and 4 bases from J, with 15 bases in between. This CDR3 is 15 amino acids long. DNA for the CDR3: TGTGCCAGCAGCGCCGGGGGGGCGAGGAATCAGCCCCAGCATTTT. It encodes CASSAGGARNQPQHF.

This chain joins TRBV7-9 and TRBJ2-7; D call uncertain. Germline V CDR1 and CDR2: SEHNR, FQNEAQ (reference sequence). CDR3 size: 13 residues. Trimming shortened V by 3 bases and J by 3 bases, and 9 bases separated the two germline ends. CDR3 in DNA: TGTGCCAGCAGCTTGTCACAGTTCTACGAGCAGTACTTC. Residues: CASSLSQFYEQYF.

The chain couples TRBV5-1 to TRBJ2-5; TRBD1 aligns across 9 bases. The DNA end favors TRBJ2-7, so the J call may be wrong. From germline, CDR1 is SGHRS and CDR2 YFSETQ. CDR3 size: 18 residues. CDR3 in amino acids: CASSLALGQGPSSYEQYF. CDR3 nucleotide sequence: TGCGCCAGCAGCTTGGCGCTAGGACAGGGGCCTAGCTCCTACGAGCAGTACTTC.

This clone has only a few counts. The chain combines TRBV6-6 with TRBJ1-2; no reliable D call. Germline V gene data show CDR1 as MNHNY and CDR2 as SVGAGI (reference sequence). This CDR3 is 15 amino acids long. Trimming pared 4 bases from V and 3 bases from J, leaving 15 bases between. CDR3 amino acids: CASSSPEPGYYGYTF. The CDR3 bases are TGTGCCAGCAGTTCGCCCGAGCCCGGTTACTATGGCTACACCTTC.

Here the CDR3 reads CASSIAPSGYNEQFF. CDR3 in DNA: TGTGCCAGTAGTATAGCTCCCAGCGGCTACAATGAGCAGTTCTTC. This chain connects TRBV19 to TRBJ2-1; maybe TRBD2 (5 bases). This CDR3 region has 15 residues. V lost 1 base and J 3 bases, leaving 10 bases between the germline ends. Germline V gene sequence: CDR1 LNHDA, CDR2 SQIVND (reference sequence).

The chain has TRBV15 and TRBJ2-6; a weak D match, TRBD1 (7 bases). The V gene's germline CDR1 is LNHNV and CDR2 YYDKDF (reference sequence). Deletions cut 4 bases from V and 2 bases from J, with 24 bases between. The CDR3 is 20 residues long. In DNA form, the CDR3 reads TGTGCCACCAGCATCGGAGGGGGCGTTGTGGTAGGACCTGGGGCCAACGTCCTGACTTTC. Encoded protein: CATSIGGGVVVGPGANVLTF.

The chain couples TRBV5-4 to TRBJ1-1; 8 nucleotides agree with TRBD1. Trimming removed 0 bases from V and 5 bases from J; junction bases left unmatched: 6. This CDR3 spans 15 amino acids. Germline V gene data show CDR1 as SGHNT and CDR2 as YYREEE (reference sequence). The CDR3 region has the DNA TGTGCCAGCAGCTTGGACAGGGGGGGTAGGACTGAAGCTTTCTTT. Its translation: CASSLDRGGRTEAFF.

This clone appeared a single time. The chain employs TRBV11-2 and TRBJ2-3; 9 bases fit TRBD2. The germline gives CDR1 SGHAT, CDR2 FQNNGV. The V segment lost 10 bases and the J segment 5 bases; nucleotides outside the gene matches: 10. This CDR3 contains 14 residues. The CDR3 sequence: CATLAGRNRDTQYF. For the CDR3, the DNA is TGTGCCACCCTAGCGGGACGAAATCGAGATACGCAGTATTTT.

The CDR3 protein is CASSDRGNQPQHF. The CDR3 nucleotides read TGTGCCAGCAGTGACAGGGGTAATCAGCCCCAGCATTTT. This chain uses TRBV7-2 with TRBJ1-5, with 8 bases identical to TRBD1. Germline V gene data show CDR1 as SGHTA and CDR2 as FQGNSA. This CDR3 region has 13 residues. V lost 6 bases to trimming and J lost 4 bases; unmatched junction nucleotides: 2.

In its sample, this clone was seen a few times. The gene calls are TRBV19 and TRBJ2-7; 12 bases line up with TRBD2. V shed 5 bases and J 4 bases; nucleotides not matched to a gene: 3. Per the germline V gene, CDR1 is LNHDA and CDR2 is SQIVND (reference sequence). The CDR3 length is 14 residues. In DNA, the CDR3 is TGTGCCAGTAGTCCGGGGACTAGCGGGTACGAGCAGTACTTC. It yields the protein CASSPGTSGYEQYF.

Concerning this clone: Different DNA sequences within this sample yield the same CDR3. The V and J genes are TRBV5-1 and TRBJ2-1; 15 nucleotides match TRBD2. The germline V gene has CDR1 SGHRS and CDR2 YFSETQ. V lost 4 bases to trimming and J lost 0 bases; unmatched junction nucleotides: 8. The CDR3 extends over 19 amino acids. CDR3 protein: CASSLGTSGGLSSYNEQFF. In DNA form, the CDR3 reads TGCGCCAGCAGCCTCGGGACTAGCGGGGGGCTAAGCTCCTACAATGAGCAGTTCTTC. The whole variable domain, filled in from reference TRBV5-1 and TRBJ2-1, reads KAGVTQTPRYLIKTRGQQVTLSCSPISGHRSVSWYQQTPGQGLQFLFEYFSETQRNKGNFPGRFSGRQFSNSRSEMNVSTLELGDSALYLCASSLGTSGGLSSYNEQFFGPGTRLTVL.

This sequence joins TRBV5-6 and TRBJ1-5; a weak D match, TRBD1 (6 bases). Germline assignment: CDR1 SGHDT and CDR2 YYEEEE. There are 16 residues in the CDR3. Trimming shortened V by 0 bases and J by 7 bases, and 17 bases separated the two germline ends. As DNA, the CDR3 is TGTGCCAGCAGCTTGGGAACAGGGTGGCCAGCCCAGCCCCAGCATTTT. It is translated as CASSLGTGWPAQPQHF.

This chain links TRBV2 with TRBJ2-3; 7 bases fit TRBD1. Germline CDR1 SNHLY, CDR2 FYNNEI. The CDR3 covers 14 residues. V was clipped by 7 bases and J by 3 bases; unmatched bases: 7. CDR3 residues: CASIGQASTDTQYF. CDR3 in DNA: TGTGCCAGCATAGGACAGGCTAGTACAGATACGCAGTATTTT.

The CDR3 loop reads CARETVAYEQYF. CDR3 in DNA: TGTGCCAGGGAGACAGTAGCCTACGAGCAGTACTTC. The chain is built from TRBV5-3 and TRBJ2-7; D perhaps matches TRBD1 (5 bases). TRBV5-3 is an ORF, with its function uncertain. CDR3 size: 12 residues. With 8 bases removed from V and 2 bases from J, the gap between germline ends came to 11 bases.

The V call is TRBV25-1, the J call TRBJ2-7, with 9 nucleotides matching TRBD1. The length of the CDR3 is 14 residues. The germline V gene encodes CDR1 MGHDK and CDR2 SYGVNS. After removal of 2 bases from V and 5 bases from J, the junction contained 4 bases not matched to a gene. This chain's CDR3 is CASSEIRTGDEQYF. The CDR3 bases are TGTGCCAGCAGTGAAATTCGGACAGGGGACGAGCAGTACTTC.

This clone is a singleton in its sample. The genes are TRBV7-2 and TRBJ2-3; 9 nucleotides agree with TRBD2. CDR1 SGHTA and CDR2 FQGNSA come from the germline V gene. This CDR3 contains 14 residues. With V trimmed by 7 bases and J by 5 bases, 7 bases remained unmatched. The DNA of the CDR3 is TGTGCCAGCATCGCGGGGGGGCCGATAGATACGCAGTATTTT. Protein product: CASIAGGPIDTQYF. The full variable domain, rest sourced from reference TRBV7-2 and TRBJ2-3, is GAGVSQSPSNKVTEKGKDVELRCDPISGHTALYWYRQSLGQGLEFLIYFQGNSAPDKSGLPSDRFSAERTGGSVSTLTIQRTQQEDSAVYLCASIAGGPIDTQYFGPGTRLTVL.

The chain has TRBV5-8 and TRBJ1-1; the D is unclear. Germline loops: CDR1 SGHTS, CDR2 YDEGEE. V dropped 0 bases and J dropped 0 bases, with 6 bases sitting between them. This CDR3 contains 14 residues. DNA of the CDR3: TGTGCCAGCAGCTTGGGGGAGGTGAACACTGAAGCTTTCTTT. Translation: CASSLGEVNTEAFF.

The chain joins TRBV4-1 to TRBJ2-1; the D gene is possibly TRBD2 (5 bases). The CDR3 covers 15 residues. From germline, CDR1 is MGHRA and CDR2 YSYEKL. V lost 0 bases to trimming and J lost 5 bases, with 11 bases between them. The CDR3 sequence: CASSQERTSNNEQFF. The CDR3, as DNA: TGCGCCAGCAGCCAAGAGCGGACTTCAAACAATGAGCAGTTCTTC.

The rearrangement uses TRBV5-1 and TRBJ2-5; 12 bases are a match to TRBD2. The CDR3 is 16 amino acids. J gave up 5 bases and V 4 bases, and 9 bases lay outside the gene matches. Per the germline V gene, CDR1 is SGHRS and CDR2 is YFSETQ. CDR3 protein: CASSTPSGGASETQYF. The CDR3 DNA follows: TGCGCCAGCAGCACCCCTAGCGGGGGGGCCTCCGAGACCCAGTACTTC.

This chain uses TRBV11-2 with TRBJ2-7, with D tentatively TRBD1 (6 bases). The ends were cut back, 4 bases at V and 0 bases at J, with 10 bases in the middle. The CDR3 is 14 amino acids. Per germline, CDR1 SGHAT and CDR2 FQNNGV. As DNA, the CDR3 is TGTGCCAGCAGCTCTACACAGGGCTCCTACGAGCAGTACTTC. It encodes CASSSTQGSYEQYF.

The J gene is TRBJ2-7, the V gene TRBV19, with D perhaps TRBD1 (6 bases). CDR1 and CDR2 (germline): LNHDA, SQIVND (reference sequence). The CDR3 totals 14 residues. Trimming pared 5 bases from V and 0 bases from J, leaving 11 bases between. The DNA for the CDR3 is TGTGCCAGTAGTGCCCACAGGGCCTCCTACGAGCAGTACTTC. This sequence encodes CASSAHRASYEQYF.

This CDR3 reads CASSPGYQETQYF. CDR3 coding DNA: TGTGCCAGCAGTCCAGGGTACCAAGAGACCCAGTACTTC. This chain uses TRBV27 with TRBJ2-5; a weak D match, TRBD1 (5 bases). This CDR3 spans 13 amino acids. Germline CDR1 reads MNHEY; CDR2 reads SMNVEV (reference sequence). Trimming took off 5 bases at V and 0 bases at J, with 7 bases between the two ends.

This clone was counted between two and nine times. The chain has TRBV6-5 and TRBJ2-7; 9 nucleotides agree with TRBD2. From germline, CDR1 is MNHEY and CDR2 SVGAGI. Unmatched junction bases numbered 6, after V lost 5 bases and J lost 7 bases. The CDR3 extends over 13 amino acids. Here the CDR3 reads CASSPAGGWEQYF. The DNA of the CDR3 is TGTGCCAGCAGTCCCGCGGGAGGGTGGGAGCAGTACTTC.